This T cell receptor beta chain comes out of a study of shared clonotypes between healthy human individuals. Study observations and caveats: Clonotype sharing among donors, it was expected, would be affected by sequencing depth. Against clonotypes common to all four donors, non-shared ones had lower generation probabilities.

CDR1 is SGHDT, CDR2 YYEEEE, per germline. This CDR3 is 12 amino acids long. V shed 4 bases and J shed 3 bases, with 8 bases lying between them. Sorted subsets were amplified in replicate PCRs using 200 ng DNA, 32,000 or so T cell genomes. Sequenced by immunoSEQ multiplex PCR; TCRdb stores in-frame clones only, minus some. The sample consists of 600,000 to 750,000 clones, 90% of them appearing once. With respect to this clone: The antigen is not known.

V usage is TRBV5-6 and J usage is TRBJ2-7, with a weak D call TRBD1 (6 bases). The TCR originated in a man between 18 and 35 years old in good health. Some clones in this sample may be carry-over from other donors' samples. The specimen was memory CD8+ T cells from PBMCs. Stated subset: CD45RO+ cells pooled with CCR7-negative TemRA cells. The CDR3, as DNA: TGTGCCAGCAGCCAGGACAGCTACGAGCAGTACTTC. Translation gives CASSQDSYEQYF.